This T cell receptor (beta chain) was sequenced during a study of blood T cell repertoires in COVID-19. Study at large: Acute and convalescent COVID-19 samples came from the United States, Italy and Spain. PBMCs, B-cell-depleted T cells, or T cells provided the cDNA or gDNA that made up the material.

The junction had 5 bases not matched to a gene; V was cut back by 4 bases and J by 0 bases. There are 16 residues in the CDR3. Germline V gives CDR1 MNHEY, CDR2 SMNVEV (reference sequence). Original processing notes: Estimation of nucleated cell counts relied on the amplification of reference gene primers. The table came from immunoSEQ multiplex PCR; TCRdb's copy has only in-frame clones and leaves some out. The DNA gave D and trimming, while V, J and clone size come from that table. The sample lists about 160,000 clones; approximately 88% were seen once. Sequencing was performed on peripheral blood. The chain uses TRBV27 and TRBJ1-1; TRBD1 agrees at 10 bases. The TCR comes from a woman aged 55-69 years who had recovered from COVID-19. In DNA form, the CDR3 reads TGTGCCAGCAGTTCCGGGACAGGGGCCATGAACACTGAAGCTTTCTTT. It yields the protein CASSSGTGAMNTEAFF.